This T cell receptor beta chain is from a study of cytotoxic CD8 clonotypes in ibrutinib-treated CLL. Study observations and caveats: The clonality rise at ibrutinib response reflected private clonotype expansion. Higher circulating CD8+ T-cell counts strongly accompanied higher baseline clonality, above age-matched healthy donors.

CDR3 length equals 18 residues. Germline lookup yields CDR1 SGHAT and CDR2 FQNNGV. Trimming cost V 2 bases and J 2 bases; bases outside gene matches: 11. Note on this clone: Its antigen remains unknown.

Measured with immunoSEQ multiplex PCR; TCRdb has only the in-frame clones, and not every one. The sample contains tens of thousands of clones, around 84% of which appear only once. This clonotype was obtained from a human donor with chronic lymphocytic leukemia. This rearrangement joins TRBV11-2 to TRBJ1-3; 8 nucleotides line up with TRBD1. This specimen was PBMCs, taken before ibrutinib treatment. Here the CDR3 DNA reads TGTGCCAGCAGCTTAAAGGCAGGGGGCGCATTAACTGGAAACACCATATATTTT. Encoded protein: CASSLKAGGALTGNTIYF.